This T cell receptor beta chain was identified in a study of blood T cells in healthy people across ages. Points from the study as a whole: Getting older went along with TCR beta diversity per million T cells dropping roughly linearly.

CDR3 length: 15 residues. V lost 3 bases and J 1 base, leaving 9 bases between the germline ends. Looked up from germline, CDR1 is WNHNN and CDR2 is SYGVQD (reference sequence). Donors ranged from roughly 6 to 90 years old and were healthy Caucasians in Russia. About 9.9 milliliters of peripheral blood were drawn from each donor. A word on this clonotype: Its antigen remains unidentified.

Sample-barcoded 5' priming and a J-beta primer mix drove a second PCR of roughly 7 to 11 cycles. TCRdb independently ran MiXCR on the 5' RACE reads; one entry per CDR3 protein. The data contain roughly 1.5 million distinct CDR3 sequences, 35% to 45% of them singletons. The specimen sequenced was blood. The J gene is TRBJ2-2, the V gene TRBV10-1; unclear D gene. The TCR comes from a woman under 30 in good health. CDR3 residues: CASSDLTLNTGELFF. In DNA, the CDR3 is TGCGCCAGCAGTGACCTGACCTTGAACACCGGGGAGCTGTTTTTT.